Below, 8 T cell receptor beta chains from the same sample are listed, as sequenced in a study of OX40 agonist ivuxolimab in advanced cancers. Generated by immunoSEQ multiplex PCR, the TCRdb table keeps only in-frame clones and is missing some. The table records 60,000 or so clones, roughly 90% of them present only once. This material consisted of CD4+ or CD8+ T cells sorted from blood, taken in a trial of the OX40 agonist ivuxolimab. The receptors were sampled from an adult with an advanced solid tumor such as melanoma, head and neck, liver or kidney cancer.

This chain connects TRBV5-4 to TRBJ1-1; 7 bases match TRBD1. The CDR3 is made up of 15 amino acids. Germline-derived CDR1 and CDR2 are SGHNT and YYREEE (reference sequence). J lost 0 bases, V lost 4 bases, and 6 bases had no gene match. The chain's CDR3 is CASSPGQAMNTEAFF. The DNA for the CDR3 is TGTGCCAGCAGCCCTGGACAGGCGATGAACACTGAAGCTTTCTTT.

The rearrangement uses TRBV28 and TRBJ2-7, with TRBD2 matching over 9 bases. The CDR3 length is 15 residues. Looked up from germline, CDR1 is MDHEN and CDR2 is SYDVKM. V shed 4 bases, J shed 3 bases, and the junction held 7 bases outside the gene matches. The CDR3 protein is CASSSGTSSGYEQYF. The CDR3 nucleotides are TGTGCCAGCAGTTCCGGGACTAGCTCAGGCTACGAGCAGTACTTC. Full variable domain (remainder filled in from reference TRBV28 and TRBJ2-7): DVKVTQSSRYLVKRTGEKVFLECVQDMDHENMFWYRQDPGLGLRLIYFSYDVKMKEKGDIPEGYSVSREKKERFSLILESASTNQTSMYLCASSSGTSSGYEQYFGPGTRLTVT.

This clone was seen a few times. The V and J genes are TRBV5-1 and TRBJ2-6, with D possibly TRBD1 on 5 matching bases. The CDR3 has 15 residues. Trimming pared 6 bases from V and 1 base from J, leaving 11 bases between. CDR1 and CDR2 (germline): SGHRS, YFSETQ. The CDR3 sequence is CASTLRESGANVLTF. CDR3 bases: TGCGCCAGCACCCTCAGGGAATCTGGGGCCAACGTCCTGACTTTC.

V gene TRBV19 combines with J gene TRBJ2-5, with 7 bases lining up with TRBD1. This CDR3 spans 13 amino acids. Germline CDR1 and CDR2: LNHDA and SQIVND (reference sequence). The junction had 7 bases not matched to a gene; V was cut back by 9 bases and J by 3 bases. The CDR3 DNA is TGTGCCAGCCAGGGACAGCAAAAAGAGACCCAGTACTTC. Its protein product is CASQGQQKETQYF.

This chain uses TRBV9 with TRBJ1-5, with D hard to call. The germline V and J ends were trimmed by 0 bases and 1 base, with 5 bases remaining between them. Germline V gene data show CDR1 as SGDLS and CDR2 as YYNGEE. The length of the CDR3 is 14 residues. CDR3 nucleotides: TGTGCCAGCAGCGTAGAAGGGAGCAATCAGCCCCAGCATTTT. Its protein is CASSVEGSNQPQHF. The full variable domain, completed using reference TRBV9 and TRBJ1-5, is DSGVTQTPKHLITATGQRVTLRCSPRSGDLSVYWYQQSLDQGLQFLIQYYNGEERAKGNILERFSAQQFPDLHSELNLSSLELGDSALYFCASSVEGSNQPQHFGDGTRLSIL.

The chain employs TRBV14 and TRBJ2-5; perhaps D is TRBD1 or TRBD2 (6 bases each). CDR1 and CDR2 (germline): SGHDN, FVKESK. The CDR3 spans 18 residues. The germline V and J ends were trimmed by 4 bases and 5 bases, with 26 bases remaining between them. The CDR3 nucleotides are TGTGCCAGCAGCCCGATGCCCAGGGGACTGGGACCGCGGGAGACCCAGTACTTC. Translating gives CASSPMPRGLGPRETQYF.

The chain carries TRBV30 and TRBJ2-2; no firm D call. The CDR3 runs 12 residues. The germline V gene has CDR1 GTSNPN and CDR2 SVGIG (reference sequence). V dropped 2 bases and J dropped 7 bases, with 8 bases sitting between them. CDR3 nucleotide sequence: TGTGCCTGGAGTAAATGGGACGGGGAGCTGTTTTTT. This codes for CAWSKWDGELFF. Supplemented by reference TRBV30 and TRBJ2-2, the full variable domain reads SQTIHQWPATLVQPVGSPLSLECTVEGTSNPNLYWYRQAAGRGLQLLFYSVGIGQISSEVPQNLSASRPQDRQFILSSKKLLLSDSGFYLCAWSKWDGELFFGEGSRLTVL.

This chain uses TRBV30 with TRBJ2-3; D gene ambiguous. Germline lookup yields CDR1 GTSNPN and CDR2 SVGIG (reference sequence). This CDR3 region has 13 residues. Trimming shortened V by 4 bases and J by 3 bases, and 11 bases separated the two germline ends. CDR3 nucleotides: TGTGCCTGGAATTGGCGAAAGACAGATACGCAGTATTTT. Translating it yields CAWNWRKTDTQYF. Using reference TRBV30 and TRBJ2-3 for the parts outside the CDR3, the full variable domain is SQTIHQWPATLVQPVGSPLSLECTVEGTSNPNLYWYRQAAGRGLQLLFYSVGIGQISSEVPQNLSASRPQDRQFILSSKKLLLSDSGFYLCAWNWRKTDTQYFGPGTRLTVL.